This T cell receptor beta chain was captured in a study of T cells in Graves' hyperthyroidism and ophthalmopathy. In the study overall: Peripheral blood collection took place at initial diagnosis, before any treatment. Study conclusions and caveats: Patients with ophthalmopathy were separated from those with stable hyperthyroidism by a 13 V-J model.

Concerning this clonotype: Its cognate antigen is unknown.

Regions amplified from RNA transcripts were the TCR beta CDR3 regions. The HTBI primer set served for first-round RT-PCR of the TCR CDR3. MiXCR was run by TCRdb on the multiplex PCR reads, yielding one entry per CDR3 protein. This table has 370,000 or so distinct CDR3 sequences, 13% appearing once. The study left out patients who had uncontrolled infection, other autoimmune disease, pregnancy or lactation. Thyroid ultrasound and orbital computed tomography, with clinical symptoms and serum thyroxine and TRAb, informed diagnoses. The CDR3 consists of 16 residues. J was trimmed by 3 bases and V by 3 bases; bases with no gene match: 10. Germline CDR1 and CDR2: KGHSH and LQKENI.

The rearrangement joins TRBV18 to TRBJ2-7; 8 nucleotides agree with TRBD2. The sequenced sample was blood. This clonotype was sampled from a man aged 25 to 40 with Graves' hyperthyroidism that later progressed to Graves' ophthalmopathy. The CDR3 DNA reads as TGTGCCAGCTCACCCTCTCCGGCGGGGGGACACTACGAGCAGTACTTC. Translated: CASSPSPAGGHYEQYF. The variable domain in full, with the rest retrieved from reference TRBV18 and TRBJ2-7, is NAGVMQNPRHLVRRRGQEARLRCSPMKGHSHVYWYRQLPEEGLKFMVYLQKENIIDESGMPKERFSAEFPKEGPSILRIQQVVRGDSAAYFCASSPSPAGGHYEQYFGPGTRLTVT.